What follows is one T cell receptor beta chain and its context. As yet, its antigen is unknown. The germline CDR1 and CDR2 sequences are ENHRY and SYGVKD. The CDR3 totals 14 residues. V was trimmed by 2 bases and J by 2 bases, leaving 8 bases between them. Profiling relied on immunoSEQ multiplex PCR, and the TCRdb table lists in-frame clones only, not all of them. The data hold about 160,000 clones, with more than 70% observed a single time. The data were taken from a study of cytomegalovirus exposure and HLA in healthy donors. Points from the study as a whole: The tendency of first-cohort TCR clusters to co-occur in the 120 validation repertoires was the finding of a later analysis.

This chain links TRBV10-3 with TRBJ2-3; perhaps TRBD1 as D (5 bases). This clonotype originated in a man younger than 35 in good health and CMV-seronegative. The sample taken for sequencing was PBMCs. The CDR3 DNA reads as TGTGCCATCAGTGAGGGGGCCAACACAGATACGCAGTATTTT. Translating it yields CAISEGANTDTQYF.